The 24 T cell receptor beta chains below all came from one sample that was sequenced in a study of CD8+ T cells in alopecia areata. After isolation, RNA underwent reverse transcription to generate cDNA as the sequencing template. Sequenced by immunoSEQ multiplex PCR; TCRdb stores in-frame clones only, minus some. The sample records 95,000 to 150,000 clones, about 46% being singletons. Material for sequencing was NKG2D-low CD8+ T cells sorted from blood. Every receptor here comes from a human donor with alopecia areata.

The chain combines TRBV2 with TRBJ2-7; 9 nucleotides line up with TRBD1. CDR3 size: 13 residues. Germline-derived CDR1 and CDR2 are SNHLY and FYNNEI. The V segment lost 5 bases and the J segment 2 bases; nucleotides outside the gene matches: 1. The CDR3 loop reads CASSYRGPYEQYF. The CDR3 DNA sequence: TGTGCCAGCAGTTACAGGGGGCCCTACGAGCAGTACTTC. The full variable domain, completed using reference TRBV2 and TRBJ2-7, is EPEVTQTPSHQVTQMGQEVILRCVPISNHLYFYWYRQILGQKVEFLVSFYNNEISEKSEIFDDQFSVERPDGSNFTLKIRSTKLEDSAMYFCASSYRGPYEQYFGPGTRLTVT.

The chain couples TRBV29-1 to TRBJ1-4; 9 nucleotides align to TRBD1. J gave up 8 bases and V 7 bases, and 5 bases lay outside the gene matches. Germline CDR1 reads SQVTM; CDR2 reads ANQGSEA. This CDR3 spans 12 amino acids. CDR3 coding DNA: TGCAGCGGTGGACAGGGGCGGGAAAAACTGTTTTTT. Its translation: CSGGQGREKLFF.

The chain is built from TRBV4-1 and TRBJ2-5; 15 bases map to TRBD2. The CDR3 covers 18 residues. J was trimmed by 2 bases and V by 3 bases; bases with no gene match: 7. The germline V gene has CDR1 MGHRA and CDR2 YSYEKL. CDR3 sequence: CASSHLWGLAGGQETQYF. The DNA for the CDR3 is TGCGCCAGCAGCCACCTGTGGGGACTAGCGGGGGGTCAAGAGACCCAGTACTTC.

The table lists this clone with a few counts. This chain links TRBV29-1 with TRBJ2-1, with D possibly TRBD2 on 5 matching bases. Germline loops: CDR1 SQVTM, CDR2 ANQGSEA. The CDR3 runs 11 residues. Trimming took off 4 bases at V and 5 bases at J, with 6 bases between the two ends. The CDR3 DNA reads TGCAGCGTTGTTAGCGACAATGAGCAGTTCTTC. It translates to CSVVSDNEQFF.

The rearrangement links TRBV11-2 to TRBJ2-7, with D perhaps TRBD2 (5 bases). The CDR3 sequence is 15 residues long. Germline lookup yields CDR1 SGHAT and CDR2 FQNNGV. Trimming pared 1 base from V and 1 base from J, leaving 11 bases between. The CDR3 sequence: CASSLVGDDSYEQYF. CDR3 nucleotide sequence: TGTGCCAGCAGCTTAGTCGGGGATGATTCCTACGAGCAGTACTTC. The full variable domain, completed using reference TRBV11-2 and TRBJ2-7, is EAGVAQSPRYKIIEKRQSVAFWCNPISGHATLYWYQQILGQGPKLLIQFQNNGVVDDSQLPKDRFSAERLKGVDSTLKIQPAKLEDSAVYLCASSLVGDDSYEQYFGPGTRLTVT.

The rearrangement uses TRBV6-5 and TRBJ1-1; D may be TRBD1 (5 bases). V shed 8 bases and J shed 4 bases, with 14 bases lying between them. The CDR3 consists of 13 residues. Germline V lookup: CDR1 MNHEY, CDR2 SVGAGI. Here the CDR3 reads CASGGGRATEAFF. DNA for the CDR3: TGTGCCAGCGGGGGAGGGAGGGCCACTGAAGCTTTCTTT.

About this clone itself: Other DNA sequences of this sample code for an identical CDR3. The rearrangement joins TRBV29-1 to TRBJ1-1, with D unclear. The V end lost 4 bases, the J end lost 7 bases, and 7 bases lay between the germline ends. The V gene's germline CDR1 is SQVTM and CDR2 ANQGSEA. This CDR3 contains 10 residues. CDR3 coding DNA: TGCAGCGTTGGCGGCAGTGAAGCTTTCTTT. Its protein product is CSVGGSEAFF.

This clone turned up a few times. The CDR3 is CASSSGVEQYF. In DNA form, the CDR3 reads TGTGCCAGCAGCTCAGGGGTAGAGCAGTACTTC. The genes are TRBV11-2 and TRBJ2-7; TRBD1 might be the D (6 bases). The CDR3 loop spans 11 amino acids. The V end was cut by 4 bases, the J end by 7 bases, with 8 bases between. Per germline, CDR1 SGHAT and CDR2 FQNNGV.

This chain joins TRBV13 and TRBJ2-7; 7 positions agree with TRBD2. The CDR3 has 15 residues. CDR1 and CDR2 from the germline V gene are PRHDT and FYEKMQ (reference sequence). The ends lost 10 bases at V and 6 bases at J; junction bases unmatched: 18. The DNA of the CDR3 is TGTGCCACCGTCTCTCCCTCCCAGGGCGGGAGCGAGCAGTACTTC. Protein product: CATVSPSQGGSEQYF.

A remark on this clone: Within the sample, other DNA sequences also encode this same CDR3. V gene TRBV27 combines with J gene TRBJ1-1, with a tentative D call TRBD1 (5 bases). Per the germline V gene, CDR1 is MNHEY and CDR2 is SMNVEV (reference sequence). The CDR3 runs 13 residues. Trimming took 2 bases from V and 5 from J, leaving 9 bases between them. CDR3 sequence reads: CASSLRGGTEAFF. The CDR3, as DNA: TGTGCCAGCAGTTTAAGGGGCGGGACTGAAGCTTTCTTT.

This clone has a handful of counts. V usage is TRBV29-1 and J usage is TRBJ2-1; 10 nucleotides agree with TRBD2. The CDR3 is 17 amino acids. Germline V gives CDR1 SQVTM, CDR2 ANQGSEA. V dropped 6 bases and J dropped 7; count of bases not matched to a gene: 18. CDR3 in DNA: TGCAGCGTCCCGGGACTCGAAGGTCTAGCGGGAGTTAATGAGCAGTTCTTC. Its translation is CSVPGLEGLAGVNEQFF.

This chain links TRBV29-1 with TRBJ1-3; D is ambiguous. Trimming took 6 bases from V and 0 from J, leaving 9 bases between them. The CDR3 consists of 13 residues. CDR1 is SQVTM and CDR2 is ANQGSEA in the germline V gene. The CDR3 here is CSVVGPSGNTIYF. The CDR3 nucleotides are TGCAGCGTCGTTGGGCCCTCTGGAAACACCATATATTTT.

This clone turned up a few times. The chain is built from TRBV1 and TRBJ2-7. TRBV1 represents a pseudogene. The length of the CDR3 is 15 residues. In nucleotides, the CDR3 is TGCACCAGCAGCCACATGGGACGGACAACCTACGAGCAGTACTTC. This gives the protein CTSSHMGRTTYEQYF.

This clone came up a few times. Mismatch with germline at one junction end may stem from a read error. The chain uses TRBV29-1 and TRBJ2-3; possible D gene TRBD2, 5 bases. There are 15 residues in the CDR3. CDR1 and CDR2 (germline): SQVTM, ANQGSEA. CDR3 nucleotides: TGCAGCGTGGAAGTGGTGTGGGGAGAGACAGATACGCAGTATTTT. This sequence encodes CSVEVVWGETDTQYF.

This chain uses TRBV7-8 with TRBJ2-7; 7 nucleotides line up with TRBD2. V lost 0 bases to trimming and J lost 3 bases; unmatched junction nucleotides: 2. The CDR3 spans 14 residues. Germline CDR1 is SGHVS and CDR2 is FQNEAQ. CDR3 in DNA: TGTGCCAGCAGCTTAGCCCGCGGGAGCTACGAGCAGTACGTC. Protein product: CASSLARGSYEQYV.

The CDR3 here is CASSLGQSEQFF. As DNA, the CDR3 is TGTGCCAGCAGCTTAGGACAAAGTGAGCAGTTCTTC. This sequence joins TRBV11-2 and TRBJ2-1; D is undetermined. The V end lost 1 base, the J end lost 9 bases, and 7 bases lay between the germline ends. CDR1 and CDR2 from the germline V gene are SGHAT and FQNNGV. This CDR3 has 12 residues.

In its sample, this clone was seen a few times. Written as DNA, the CDR3 is TGCAGCGTTGAGGCCAGGGGGCACGCCGGGGAGCTGTTTTTT. Translated: CSVEARGHAGELFF. The chain is built from TRBV29-1 and TRBJ2-2, with TRBD1 identical over 8 bases. Germline V CDR1 and CDR2: SQVTM, ANQGSEA. V gave up 3 bases and J gave up 6 bases; unmatched junction bases: 6. The CDR3 runs to 14 residues.

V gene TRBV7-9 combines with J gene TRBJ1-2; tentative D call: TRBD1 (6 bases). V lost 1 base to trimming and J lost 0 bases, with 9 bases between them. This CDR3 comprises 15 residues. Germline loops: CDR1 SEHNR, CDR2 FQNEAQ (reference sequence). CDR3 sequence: CASSLGTDANYGYTF. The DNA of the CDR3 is TGTGCCAGCAGCTTAGGGACAGACGCTAACTATGGCTACACCTTC.

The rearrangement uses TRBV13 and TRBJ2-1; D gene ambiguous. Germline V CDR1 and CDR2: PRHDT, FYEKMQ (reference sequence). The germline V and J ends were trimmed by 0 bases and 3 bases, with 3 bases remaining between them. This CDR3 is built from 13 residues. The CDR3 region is CASSLGDYNEQFF. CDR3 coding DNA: TGTGCCAGCAGCTTAGGGGACTACAATGAGCAGTTCTTC.

Here the CDR3 reads CAWSVQGADGYTF. The CDR3 DNA follows: TGTGCCTGGAGTGTACAGGGGGCGGATGGCTACACCTTC. The chain employs TRBV30 and TRBJ1-2; 9 bases map to TRBD1. Germline V gene sequence: CDR1 GTSNPN, CDR2 SVGIG (reference sequence). After removal of 0 bases from V and 6 bases from J, the junction contained 2 bases not matched to a gene. The CDR3 runs to 13 residues.

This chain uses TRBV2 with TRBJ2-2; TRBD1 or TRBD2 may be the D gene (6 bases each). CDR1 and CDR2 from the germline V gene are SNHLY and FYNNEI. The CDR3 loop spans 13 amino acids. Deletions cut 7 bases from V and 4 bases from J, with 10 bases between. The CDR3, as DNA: TGTGCCAGCACAGGGGAGGCCACCGGGGAGCTGTTTTTT. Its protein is CASTGEATGELFF.

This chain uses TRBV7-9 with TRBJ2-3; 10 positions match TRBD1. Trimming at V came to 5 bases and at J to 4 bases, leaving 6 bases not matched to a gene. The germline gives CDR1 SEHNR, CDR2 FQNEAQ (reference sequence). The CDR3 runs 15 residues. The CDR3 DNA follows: TGTGCCAGCAGCCCCGGGACAGGGGAGGCAGATACGCAGTATTTT. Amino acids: CASSPGTGEADTQYF.

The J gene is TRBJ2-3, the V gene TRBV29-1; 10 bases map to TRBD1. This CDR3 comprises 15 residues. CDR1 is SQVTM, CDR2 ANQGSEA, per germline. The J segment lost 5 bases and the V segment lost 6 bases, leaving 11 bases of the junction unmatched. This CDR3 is CSVETGTGVGDTQYF. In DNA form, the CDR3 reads TGCAGCGTCGAAACCGGGACAGGGGTGGGAGATACGCAGTATTTT.

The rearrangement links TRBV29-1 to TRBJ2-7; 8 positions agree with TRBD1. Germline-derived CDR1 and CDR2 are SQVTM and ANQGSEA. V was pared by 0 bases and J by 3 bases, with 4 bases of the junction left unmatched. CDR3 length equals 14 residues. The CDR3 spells CSVEDGTGGYEQYF. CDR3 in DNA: TGCAGCGTTGAAGATGGGACAGGTGGCTACGAGCAGTACTTC.